Below are 4 T cell receptor beta chains sequenced from a single sample in a study of blood T cell repertoires in COVID-19. This table comes from immunoSEQ multiplex PCR, and its TCRdb copy is limited to in-frame clones, with some not included. In the table there are about 170,000 clones, roughly 80% of which are singletons. Sequences were obtained from peripheral blood. These receptors were taken from a man between 65 and 85 years old with acute or convalescent COVID-19.

The gene calls are TRBV3-1 (or the pseudogene TRBV3-2) and TRBJ2-3, with D perhaps matching TRBD2 (5 bases). The CDR3 has 17 amino acids. V was cut by 3 bases and J by 1 base, with 17 bases left in between. Germline V CDR1 and CDR2: LGHDT, YNNKEL (reference sequence). This chain's CDR3 is CASSHQLVGSGTDTQYF. The DNA of the CDR3 is TGTGCCAGCAGCCATCAACTAGTTGGGTCGGGCACAGATACGCAGTATTTT.

This chain connects TRBV25-1 to TRBJ1-3, with D unclear. Germline V CDR1 and CDR2: MGHDK, SYGVNS. This CDR3 region has 16 residues. V was clipped by 2 bases and J by 2 bases, with 13 bases between them. Here the CDR3 reads CASSERPGVTGNTIYF. DNA for the CDR3: TGTGCCAGCAGTGAAAGGCCCGGGGTAACTGGAAACACCATATATTTT.

This rearrangement joins TRBV28 to TRBJ1-2; D may be TRBD1 (6 bases). Germline lookup yields CDR1 MDHEN and CDR2 SYDVKM. This CDR3 region has 14 residues. V gave up 4 bases and J gave up 1 base, with 10 bases separating them. Written as DNA, the CDR3 is TGTGCCAGCAGTTCGGGGGGCGTTAACTATGGCTACACCTTC. Its protein product is CASSSGGVNYGYTF.

J is TRBJ1-1 and V is TRBV7-9; the D gene is possibly TRBD1 (5 bases). CDR3 length: 14 amino acids. V was cut by 4 bases and J by 4 bases, with 13 bases left in between. From germline, CDR1 is SEHNR and CDR2 FQNEAQ (reference sequence). The CDR3 is CASSSQGMGTEAFF. The CDR3 region has the DNA TGTGCCAGCAGCTCCCAGGGAATGGGCACTGAAGCTTTCTTT.